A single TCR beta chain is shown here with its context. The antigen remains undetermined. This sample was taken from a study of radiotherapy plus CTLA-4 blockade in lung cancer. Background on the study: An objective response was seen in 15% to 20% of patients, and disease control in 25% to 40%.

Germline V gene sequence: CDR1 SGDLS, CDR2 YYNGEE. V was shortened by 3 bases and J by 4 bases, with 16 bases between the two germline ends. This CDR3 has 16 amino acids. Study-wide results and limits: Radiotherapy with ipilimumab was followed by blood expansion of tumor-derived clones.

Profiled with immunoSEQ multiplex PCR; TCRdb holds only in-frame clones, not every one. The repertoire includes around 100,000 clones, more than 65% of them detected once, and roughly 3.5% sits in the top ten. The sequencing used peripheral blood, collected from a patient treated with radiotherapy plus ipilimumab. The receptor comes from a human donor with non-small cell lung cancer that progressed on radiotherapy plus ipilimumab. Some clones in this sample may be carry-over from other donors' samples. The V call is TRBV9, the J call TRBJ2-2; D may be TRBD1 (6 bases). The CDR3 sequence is CASSATLLGGTGELFF. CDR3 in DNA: TGTGCCAGCAGCGCCACATTACTAGGGGGCACCGGGGAGCTGTTTTTT.